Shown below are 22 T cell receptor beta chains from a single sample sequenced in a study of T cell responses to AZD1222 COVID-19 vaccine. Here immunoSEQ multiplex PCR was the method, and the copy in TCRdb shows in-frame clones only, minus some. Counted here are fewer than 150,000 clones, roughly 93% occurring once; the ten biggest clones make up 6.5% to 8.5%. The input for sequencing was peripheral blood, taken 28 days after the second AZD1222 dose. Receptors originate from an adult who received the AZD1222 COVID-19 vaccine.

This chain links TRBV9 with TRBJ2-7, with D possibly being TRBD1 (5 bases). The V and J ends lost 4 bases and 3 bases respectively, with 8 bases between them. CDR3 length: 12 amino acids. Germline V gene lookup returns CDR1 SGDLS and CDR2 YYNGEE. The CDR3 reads CASSPQGYEQYF. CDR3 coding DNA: TGTGCCAGCAGCCCCCAGGGCTACGAGCAGTACTTC.

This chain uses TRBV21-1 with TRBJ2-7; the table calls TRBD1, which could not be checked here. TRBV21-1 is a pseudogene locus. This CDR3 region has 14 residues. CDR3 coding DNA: TGTGCCAGCAGCAAAGGACAGGGGACATACGAGCAGTACTTC. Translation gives CASSKGQGTYEQYF.

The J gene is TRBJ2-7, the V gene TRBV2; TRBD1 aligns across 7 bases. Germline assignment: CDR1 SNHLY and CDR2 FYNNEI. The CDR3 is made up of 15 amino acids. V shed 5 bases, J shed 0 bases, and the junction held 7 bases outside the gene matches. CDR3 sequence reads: CASSNRDSPSYEQYF. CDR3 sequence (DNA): TGTGCCAGCAGTAACCGGGACAGCCCCTCCTACGAGCAGTACTTC.

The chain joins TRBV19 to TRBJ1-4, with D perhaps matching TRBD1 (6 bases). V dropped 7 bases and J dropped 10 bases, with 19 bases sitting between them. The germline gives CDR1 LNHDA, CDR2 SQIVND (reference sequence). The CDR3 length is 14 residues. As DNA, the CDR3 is TGTGCCAGTAACGGGGGCCCGCGGCTCGGAAAACTGTTTTTT. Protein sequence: CASNGGPRLGKLFF.

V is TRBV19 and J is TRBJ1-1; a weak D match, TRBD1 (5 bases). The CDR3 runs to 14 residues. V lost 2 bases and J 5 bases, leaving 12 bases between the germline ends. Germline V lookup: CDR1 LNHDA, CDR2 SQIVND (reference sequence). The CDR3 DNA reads TGTGCCAGTAGTATATGGGGCAGTGAAACTGAAGCTTTCTTT. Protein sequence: CASSIWGSETEAFF.

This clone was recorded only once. The CDR3 here is CAIDKTIQETQYF. In nucleotides, the CDR3 is TGTGCCATCGATAAAACGATCCAAGAGACCCAGTACTTC. The gene calls are TRBV10-3 and TRBJ2-5; no clear D gene. Germline V lookup: CDR1 ENHRY, CDR2 SYGVKD. The CDR3 length is 13 residues. Trimming removed 8 bases at V and 1 base at J, with 11 bases between.

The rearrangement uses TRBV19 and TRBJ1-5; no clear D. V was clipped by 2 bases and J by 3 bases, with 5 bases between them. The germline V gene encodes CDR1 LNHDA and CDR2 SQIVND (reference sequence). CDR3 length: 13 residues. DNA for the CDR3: TGTGCCAGTAGTATACAGAACAATCAGCCCCAGCATTTT. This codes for CASSIQNNQPQHF.

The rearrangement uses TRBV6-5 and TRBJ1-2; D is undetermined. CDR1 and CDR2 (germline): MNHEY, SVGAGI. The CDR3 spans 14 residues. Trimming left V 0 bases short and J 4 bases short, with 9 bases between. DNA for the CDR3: TGTGCCAGCAGTTACTCGATAGCTTTCTATGGCTACACCTTC. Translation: CASSYSIAFYGYTF.

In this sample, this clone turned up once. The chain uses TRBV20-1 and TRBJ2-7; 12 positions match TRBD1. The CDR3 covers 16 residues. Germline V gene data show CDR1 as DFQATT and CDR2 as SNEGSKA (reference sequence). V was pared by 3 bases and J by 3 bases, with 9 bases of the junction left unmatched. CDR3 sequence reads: CSASTPGQGAFYEQYF. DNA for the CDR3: TGCAGTGCTAGTACTCCGGGACAGGGGGCTTTCTACGAGCAGTACTTC.

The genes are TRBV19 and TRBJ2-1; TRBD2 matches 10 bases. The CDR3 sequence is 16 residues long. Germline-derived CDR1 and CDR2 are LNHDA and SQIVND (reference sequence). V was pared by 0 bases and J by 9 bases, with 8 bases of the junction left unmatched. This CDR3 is CASSIDSAGGRGEQFF. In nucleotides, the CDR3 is TGTGCCAGTAGTATAGATTCAGCGGGGGGGCGTGGTGAGCAGTTCTTC.

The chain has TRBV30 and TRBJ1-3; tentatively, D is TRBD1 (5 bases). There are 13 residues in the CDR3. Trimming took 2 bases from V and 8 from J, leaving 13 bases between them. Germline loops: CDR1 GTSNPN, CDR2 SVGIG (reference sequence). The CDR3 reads CAWSRRGWDTIYF. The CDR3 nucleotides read TGTGCCTGGAGTAGAAGGGGCTGGGACACCATATATTTT. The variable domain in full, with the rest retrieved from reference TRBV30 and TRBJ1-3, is SQTIHQWPATLVQPVGSPLSLECTVEGTSNPNLYWYRQAAGRGLQLLFYSVGIGQISSEVPQNLSASRPQDRQFILSSKKLLLSDSGFYLCAWSRRGWDTIYFGEGSWLTVV.

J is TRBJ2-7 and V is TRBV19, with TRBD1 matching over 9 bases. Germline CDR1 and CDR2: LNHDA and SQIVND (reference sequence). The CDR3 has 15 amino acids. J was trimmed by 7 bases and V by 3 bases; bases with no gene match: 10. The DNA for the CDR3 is TGTGCCAGTAGTATGGTGAGGACAGGGGCTGGAGAGCAGTACTTC. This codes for CASSMVRTGAGEQYF.

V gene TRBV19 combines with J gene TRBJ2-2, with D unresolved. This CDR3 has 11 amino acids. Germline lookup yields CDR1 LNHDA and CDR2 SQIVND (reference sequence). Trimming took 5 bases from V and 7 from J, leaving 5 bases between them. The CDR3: CASSGVGELFF. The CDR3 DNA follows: TGTGCCAGTAGTGGGGTCGGGGAGCTGTTTTTT.

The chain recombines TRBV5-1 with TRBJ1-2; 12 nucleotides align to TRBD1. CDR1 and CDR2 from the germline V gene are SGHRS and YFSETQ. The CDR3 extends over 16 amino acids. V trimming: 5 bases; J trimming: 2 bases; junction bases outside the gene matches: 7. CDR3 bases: TGCGCCAGCAGGCTGCCGGGGACAGGGGGCAACTATGGCTACACCTTC. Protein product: CASRLPGTGGNYGYTF.

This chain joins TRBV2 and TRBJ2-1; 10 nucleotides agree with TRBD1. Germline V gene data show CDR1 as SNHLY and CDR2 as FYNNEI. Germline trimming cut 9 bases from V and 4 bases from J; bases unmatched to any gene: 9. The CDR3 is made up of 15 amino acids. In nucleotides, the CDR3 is TGTGCCAGAACCCCCGAGGACAGGGGGTACAATGAGCAGTTCTTC. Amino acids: CARTPEDRGYNEQFF.

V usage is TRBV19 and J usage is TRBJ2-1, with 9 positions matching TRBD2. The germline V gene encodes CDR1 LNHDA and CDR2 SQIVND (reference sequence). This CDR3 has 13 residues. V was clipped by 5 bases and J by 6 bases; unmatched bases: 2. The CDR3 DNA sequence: TGTGCCAGTAGTGCTAGCGGGATCAATGAGCAGTTCTTC. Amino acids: CASSASGINEQFF.

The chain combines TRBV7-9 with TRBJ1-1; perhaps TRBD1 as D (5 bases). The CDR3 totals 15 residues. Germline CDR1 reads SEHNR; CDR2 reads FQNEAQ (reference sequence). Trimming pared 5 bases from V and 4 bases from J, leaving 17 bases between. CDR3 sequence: CASSPTGQGVTEAFF. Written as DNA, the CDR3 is TGTGCCAGCAGCCCGACCGGGCAGGGTGTCACTGAAGCTTTCTTT.

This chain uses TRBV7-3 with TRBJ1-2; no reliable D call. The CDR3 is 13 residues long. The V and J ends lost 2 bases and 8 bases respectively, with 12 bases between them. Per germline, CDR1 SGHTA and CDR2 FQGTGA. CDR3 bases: TGTGCCAGCAGCTTAGGGGATACTTCCGGCTACACCTTC. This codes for CASSLGDTSGYTF.

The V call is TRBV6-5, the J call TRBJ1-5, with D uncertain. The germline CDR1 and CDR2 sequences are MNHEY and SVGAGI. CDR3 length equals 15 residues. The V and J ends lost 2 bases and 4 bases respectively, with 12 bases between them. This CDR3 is CASSYAWGGNQPQHF. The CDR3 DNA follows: TGTGCCAGCAGTTACGCGTGGGGAGGTAATCAGCCCCAGCATTTT.

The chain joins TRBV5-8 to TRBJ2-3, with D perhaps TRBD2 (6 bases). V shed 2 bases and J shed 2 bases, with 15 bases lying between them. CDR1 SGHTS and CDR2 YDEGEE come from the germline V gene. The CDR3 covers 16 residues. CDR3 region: CASSFSPGENTDTQYF. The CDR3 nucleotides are TGTGCCAGCAGCTTTAGCCCGGGGGAGAACACAGATACGCAGTATTTT.

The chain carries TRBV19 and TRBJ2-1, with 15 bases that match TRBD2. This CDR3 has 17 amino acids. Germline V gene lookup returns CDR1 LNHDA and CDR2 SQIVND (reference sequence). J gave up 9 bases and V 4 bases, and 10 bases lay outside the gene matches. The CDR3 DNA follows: TGTGCCAGTAGTACTCCCGGGACTAGCGGGGGGCCAGGTGAGCAGTTCTTC. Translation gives CASSTPGTSGGPGEQFF.

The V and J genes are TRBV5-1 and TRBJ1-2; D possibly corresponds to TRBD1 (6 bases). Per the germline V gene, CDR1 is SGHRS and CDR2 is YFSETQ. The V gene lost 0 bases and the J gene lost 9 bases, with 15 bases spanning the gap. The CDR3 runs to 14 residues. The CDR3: CASSLVAGDDSYTF. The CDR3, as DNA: TGCGCCAGCAGCTTGGTGGCAGGGGATGATAGCTACACCTTC.